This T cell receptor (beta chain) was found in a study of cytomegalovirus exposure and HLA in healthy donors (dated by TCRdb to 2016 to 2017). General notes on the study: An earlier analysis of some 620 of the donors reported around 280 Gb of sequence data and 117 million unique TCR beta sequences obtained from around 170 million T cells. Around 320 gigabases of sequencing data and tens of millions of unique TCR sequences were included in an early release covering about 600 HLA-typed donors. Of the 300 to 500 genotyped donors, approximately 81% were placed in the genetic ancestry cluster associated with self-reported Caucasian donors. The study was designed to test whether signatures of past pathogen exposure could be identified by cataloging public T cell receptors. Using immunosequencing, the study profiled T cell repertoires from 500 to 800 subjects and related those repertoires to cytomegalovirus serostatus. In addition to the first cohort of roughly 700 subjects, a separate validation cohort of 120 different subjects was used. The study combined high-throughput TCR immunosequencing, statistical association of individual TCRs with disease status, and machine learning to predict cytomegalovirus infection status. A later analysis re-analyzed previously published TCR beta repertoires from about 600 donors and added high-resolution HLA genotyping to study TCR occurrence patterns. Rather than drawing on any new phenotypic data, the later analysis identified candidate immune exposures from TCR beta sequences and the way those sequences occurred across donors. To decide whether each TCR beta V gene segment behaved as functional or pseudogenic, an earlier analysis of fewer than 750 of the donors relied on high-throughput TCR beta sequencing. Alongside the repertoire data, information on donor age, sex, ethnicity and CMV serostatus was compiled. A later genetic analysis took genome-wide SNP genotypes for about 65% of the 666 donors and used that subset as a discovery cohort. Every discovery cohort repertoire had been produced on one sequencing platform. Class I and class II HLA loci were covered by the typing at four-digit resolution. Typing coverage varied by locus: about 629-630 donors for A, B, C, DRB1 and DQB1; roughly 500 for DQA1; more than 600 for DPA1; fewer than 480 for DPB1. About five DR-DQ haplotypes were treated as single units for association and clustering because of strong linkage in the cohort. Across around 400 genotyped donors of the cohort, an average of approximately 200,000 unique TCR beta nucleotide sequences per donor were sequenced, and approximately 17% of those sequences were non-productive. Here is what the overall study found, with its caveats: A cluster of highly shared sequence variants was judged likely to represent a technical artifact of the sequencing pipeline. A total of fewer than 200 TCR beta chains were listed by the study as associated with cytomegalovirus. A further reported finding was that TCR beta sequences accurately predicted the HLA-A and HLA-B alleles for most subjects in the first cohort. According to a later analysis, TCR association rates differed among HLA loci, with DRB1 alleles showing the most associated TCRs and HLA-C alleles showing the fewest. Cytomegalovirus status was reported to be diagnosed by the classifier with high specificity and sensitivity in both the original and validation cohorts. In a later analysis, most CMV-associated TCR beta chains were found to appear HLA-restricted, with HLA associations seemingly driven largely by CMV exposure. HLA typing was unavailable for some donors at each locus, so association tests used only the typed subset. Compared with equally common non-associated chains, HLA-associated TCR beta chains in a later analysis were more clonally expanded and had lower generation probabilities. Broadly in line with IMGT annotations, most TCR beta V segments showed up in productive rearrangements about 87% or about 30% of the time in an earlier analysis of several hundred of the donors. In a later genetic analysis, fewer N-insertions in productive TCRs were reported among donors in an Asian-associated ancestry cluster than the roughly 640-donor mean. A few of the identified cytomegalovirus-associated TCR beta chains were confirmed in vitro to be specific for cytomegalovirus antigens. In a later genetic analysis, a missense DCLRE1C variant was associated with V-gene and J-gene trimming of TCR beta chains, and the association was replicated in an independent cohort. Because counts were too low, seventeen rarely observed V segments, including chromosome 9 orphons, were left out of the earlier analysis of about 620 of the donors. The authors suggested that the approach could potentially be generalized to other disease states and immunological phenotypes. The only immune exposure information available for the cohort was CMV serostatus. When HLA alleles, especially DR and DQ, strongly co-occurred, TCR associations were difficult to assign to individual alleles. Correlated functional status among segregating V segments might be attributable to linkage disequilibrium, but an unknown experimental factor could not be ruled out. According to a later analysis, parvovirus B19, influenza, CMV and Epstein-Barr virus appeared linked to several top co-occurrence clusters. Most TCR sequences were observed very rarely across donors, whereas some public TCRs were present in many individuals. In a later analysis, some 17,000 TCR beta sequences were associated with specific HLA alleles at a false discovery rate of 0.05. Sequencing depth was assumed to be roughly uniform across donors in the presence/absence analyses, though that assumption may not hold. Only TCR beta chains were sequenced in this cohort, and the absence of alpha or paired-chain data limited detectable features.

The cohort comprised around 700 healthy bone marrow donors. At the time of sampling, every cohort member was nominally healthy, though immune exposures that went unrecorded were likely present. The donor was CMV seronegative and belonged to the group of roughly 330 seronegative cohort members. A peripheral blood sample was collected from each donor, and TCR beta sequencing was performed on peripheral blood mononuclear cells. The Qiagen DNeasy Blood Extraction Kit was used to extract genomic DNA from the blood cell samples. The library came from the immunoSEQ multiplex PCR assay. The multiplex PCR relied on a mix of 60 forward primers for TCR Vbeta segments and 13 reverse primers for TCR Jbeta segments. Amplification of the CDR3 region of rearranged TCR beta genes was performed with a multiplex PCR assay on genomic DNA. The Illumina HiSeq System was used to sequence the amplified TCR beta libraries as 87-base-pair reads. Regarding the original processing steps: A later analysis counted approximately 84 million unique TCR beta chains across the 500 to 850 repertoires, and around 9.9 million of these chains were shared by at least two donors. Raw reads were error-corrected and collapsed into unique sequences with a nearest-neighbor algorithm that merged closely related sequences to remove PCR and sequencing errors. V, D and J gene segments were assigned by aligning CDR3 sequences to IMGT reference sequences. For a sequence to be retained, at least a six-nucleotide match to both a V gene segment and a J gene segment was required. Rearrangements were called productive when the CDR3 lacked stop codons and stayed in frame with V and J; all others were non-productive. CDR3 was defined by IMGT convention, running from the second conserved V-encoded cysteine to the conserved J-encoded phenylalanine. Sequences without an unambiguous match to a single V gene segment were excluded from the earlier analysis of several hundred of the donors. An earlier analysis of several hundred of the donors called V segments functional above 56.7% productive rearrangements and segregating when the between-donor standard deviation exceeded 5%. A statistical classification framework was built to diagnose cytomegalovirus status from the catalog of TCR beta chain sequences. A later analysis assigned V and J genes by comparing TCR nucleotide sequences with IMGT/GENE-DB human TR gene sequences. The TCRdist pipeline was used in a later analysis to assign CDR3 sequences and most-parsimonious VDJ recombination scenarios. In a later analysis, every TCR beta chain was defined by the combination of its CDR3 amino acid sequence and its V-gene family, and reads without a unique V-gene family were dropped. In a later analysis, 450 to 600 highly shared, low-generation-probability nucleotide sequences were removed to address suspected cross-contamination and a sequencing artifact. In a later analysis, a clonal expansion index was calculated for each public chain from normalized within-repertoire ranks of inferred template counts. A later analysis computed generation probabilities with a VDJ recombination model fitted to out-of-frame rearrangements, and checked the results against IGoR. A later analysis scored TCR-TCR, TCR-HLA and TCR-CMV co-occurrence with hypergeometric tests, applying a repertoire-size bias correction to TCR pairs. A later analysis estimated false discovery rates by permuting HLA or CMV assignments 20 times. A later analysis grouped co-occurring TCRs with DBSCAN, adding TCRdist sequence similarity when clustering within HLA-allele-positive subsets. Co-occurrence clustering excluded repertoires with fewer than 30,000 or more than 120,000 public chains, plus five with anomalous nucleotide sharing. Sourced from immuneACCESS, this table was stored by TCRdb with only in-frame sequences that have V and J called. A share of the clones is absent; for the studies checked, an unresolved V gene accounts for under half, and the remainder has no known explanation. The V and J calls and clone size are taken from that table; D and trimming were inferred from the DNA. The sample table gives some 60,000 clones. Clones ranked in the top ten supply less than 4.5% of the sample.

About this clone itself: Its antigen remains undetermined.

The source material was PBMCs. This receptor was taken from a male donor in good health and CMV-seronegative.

The CDR3 loop reads CASSATRTDTQYF. The nucleotide sequence is given as TGTGCCAGCAGCGCGACTAGAACAGATACGCAGTATTTT. Recombination linked TRBV5-4 to TRBJ2-3; D gene: possibly TRBD2, on 6 matching bases. Looking up the germline V gene (reference sequence) yields CDR1 SGHNT and CDR2 YYREEE. The CDR3 sequence holds 13 residues, the cysteine and phenylalanine included. Only the CDR3 part of the read is kept: 39 bases, read in frame from the first base. V loses 4 bases of germline sequence and J loses 3 bases, and the interval between the two ends is 9 bases.